The 32 T cell receptor beta chains below come from one sample, sequenced in a study of T-cell memory formation after mild COVID-19. TCRdb reprocessed the 5' RACE reads via MiXCR and lists one record per CDR3 protein. The table shows approximately 150,000 distinct CDR3 sequences, with roughly 13% occurring only once. Material for sequencing was PBMCs or a T cell subset sorted from them (not recorded which). The receptors come from a man between 18 and 29 years old who had mild COVID-19 (a few samples of this study predate the infection). Cell type and time point are not known.

This clonotype appeared many times. The chain recombines TRBV5-1 with TRBJ2-7; the match to TRBD1 covers 8 bases. V dropped 5 bases and J dropped 3; count of bases not matched to a gene: 4. CDR3 size: 13 residues. The germline V gene has CDR1 SGHRS and CDR2 YFSETQ. The CDR3 DNA sequence: TGCGCCAGCAGTCCACAGGGGGACTACGAGCAGTACTTC. It specifies CASSPQGDYEQYF. The variable domain in full, completed from reference TRBV5-1 and TRBJ2-7, reads KAGVTQTPRYLIKTRGQQVTLSCSPISGHRSVSWYQQTPGQGLQFLFEYFSETQRNKGNFPGRFSGRQFSNSRSEMNVSTLELGDSALYLCASSPQGDYEQYFGPGTRLTVT.

This clonotype has only a few counts. This chain joins TRBV5-1 and TRBJ2-1, with TRBD2 matching 9 bases. From germline, CDR1 is SGHRS and CDR2 YFSETQ. Trimming took 4 bases from V and 10 from J; bases not matched to a gene: 18. The CDR3 covers 17 residues. Here the CDR3 DNA reads TGCGCCAGCAGCCCCCGGCTAGCGGGGTCCTCGGCAGTAGAGCAGTTCTTC. This codes for CASSPRLAGSSAVEQFF. The whole variable domain, remainder taken from reference TRBV5-1 and TRBJ2-1, is KAGVTQTPRYLIKTRGQQVTLSCSPISGHRSVSWYQQTPGQGLQFLFEYFSETQRNKGNFPGRFSGRQFSNSRSEMNVSTLELGDSALYLCASSPRLAGSSAVEQFFGPGTRLTVL.

V is TRBV5-1 and J is TRBJ2-5; the match to TRBD1 covers 7 bases. V gave up 4 bases and J gave up 5 bases; unmatched junction bases: 8. The CDR3 extends over 14 amino acids. Germline values: CDR1 SGHRS, CDR2 YFSETQ. CDR3 nucleotide sequence: TGCGCCAGCAGCCCCGACAGGGCGGGTGAGACCCAGTACTTC. It codes for CASSPDRAGETQYF.

This clonotype has just a few counts. V is TRBV10-3 and J is TRBJ1-2, with 10 positions matching TRBD1. Trimming removed 3 bases from V and 4 bases from J; junction bases left unmatched: 11. CDR3 size: 17 residues. Germline-derived CDR1 and CDR2 are ENHRY and SYGVKD. The CDR3 nucleotides read TGTGCCATCAGTGATCAAGTGTTGACAGGGGGCTTCTATGGCTACACCTTC. Protein sequence: CAISDQVLTGGFYGYTF.

The rearrangement uses TRBV7-2 and TRBJ2-1; 7 nucleotides agree with TRBD2. From germline, CDR1 is SGHTA and CDR2 FQGNSA. The junction had 5 bases not matched to a gene; V was cut back by 6 bases and J by 6 bases. CDR3 length: 13 residues. The CDR3 sequence is CASRFGGGNEQFF. The CDR3 DNA reads TGTGCCAGCAGATTCGGCGGGGGCAATGAGCAGTTCTTC.

This clonotype was seen only a few times. V is TRBV18 and J is TRBJ2-5, with D unclear. V lost 5 bases and J 1 base, leaving 5 bases between the germline ends. This CDR3 contains 12 residues. Germline CDR1 KGHSH, CDR2 LQKENI. The CDR3 region is CASSFSQETQYF. CDR3 bases: TGTGCCAGCTCATTCAGCCAAGAGACCCAGTACTTC.

V gene TRBV24-1 combines with J gene TRBJ2-3, with D possibly being TRBD1 or TRBD2 (5 bases each). Per the germline V gene, CDR1 is KGHDR and CDR2 is SFDVKD. This CDR3 region has 13 residues. V dropped 12 bases and J dropped 0 bases, with 12 bases sitting between them. CDR3 DNA: TGTGCCTCCCGGGACGGTAGCACAGATACGCAGTATTTT. Translating gives CASRDGSTDTQYF.

This clonotype appeared a few times. The rearrangement joins TRBV6-2 or TRBV6-3 to TRBJ2-7; TRBD1 agrees at 8 bases. The V and J ends lost 9 bases and 5 bases, in that order; junction bases with no gene match: 9. The germline gives CDR1 MNHEY, CDR2 SVGEGT. The CDR3 has 13 amino acids. The CDR3: CARPTGARNEQYF. CDR3 coding DNA: TGTGCCAGGCCGACAGGGGCGAGGAACGAGCAGTACTTC.

The J gene is TRBJ2-5, the V gene TRBV12-3 or TRBV12-4, with 10 bases lining up with TRBD1. The V gene end was trimmed by 4 bases and the J gene end by 0 bases; junction bases not matched to a gene: 2. The CDR3 covers 15 residues. This CDR3 reads CASSSGQGYQETQYF. CDR3 nucleotide sequence: TGTGCCAGCAGTTCGGGACAGGGGTACCAAGAGACCCAGTACTTC.

This clonotype appeared a few times. The genes are TRBV20-1 and TRBJ2-5; 9 bases match TRBD2. Trimming took 2 bases from V and 4 from J; bases not matched to a gene: 2. Per the germline V gene, CDR1 is DFQATT and CDR2 is SNEGSKA (reference sequence). This CDR3 contains 13 residues. The CDR3 nucleotides are TGCAGTGCTAGACGGCGGGGGGGAGAGACCCAGTACTTC. Amino acid sequence: CSARRRGGETQYF.

J is TRBJ1-5 and V is TRBV7-2; 8 bases are shared with TRBD1. V trimming: 4 bases; J trimming: 4 bases; junction bases outside the gene matches: 6. The germline CDR1 and CDR2 sequences are SGHTA and FQGNSA. The CDR3 has 15 amino acids. The CDR3 loop reads CASSSPGGPNQPQHF. The DNA of the CDR3 is TGTGCCAGCAGCTCCCCAGGGGGCCCTAATCAGCCCCAGCATTTT.

The V call is TRBV7-9, the J call TRBJ2-1, with D hard to call. The germline V gene has CDR1 SEHNR and CDR2 FQNEAQ (reference sequence). The CDR3 covers 14 residues. V was cut by 5 bases and J by 6 bases, with 14 bases left in between. The CDR3 sequence: CASSRTLLSNEQFF. CDR3 in DNA: TGTGCCAGCAGCCGTACACTCTTGTCCAATGAGCAGTTCTTC.

The chain recombines TRBV12-3 or TRBV12-4 with TRBJ1-6, with TRBD1 matching 7 bases. The CDR3 spans 14 residues. With V trimmed by 6 bases and J by 5 bases, 4 bases remained unmatched. CDR3 nucleotides: TGTGCCAGCAGCCGACAGGGTAATAATTCACCCCTCCACTTT. This translates into CASSRQGNNSPLHF.

The gene calls are TRBV6-6 and TRBJ1-1; a possible D gene is TRBD1 (5 bases). Germline V CDR1 and CDR2: MNHNY, SVGAGI (reference sequence). Trimming took off 5 bases at V and 5 bases at J, with 15 bases between the two ends. The CDR3 consists of 14 residues. The CDR3 nucleotides read TGTGCCAGCAGTCAGGGAATCGGTGGGACTGAAGCTTTCTTT. It codes for CASSQGIGGTEAFF.

This chain links TRBV6-6 with TRBJ1-2; the D gene is possibly TRBD1 (6 bases). The ends were cut back, 4 bases at V and 8 bases at J, with 20 bases in the middle. CDR1 is MNHNY and CDR2 is SVGAGI in the germline V gene (reference sequence). The CDR3 totals 15 residues. CDR3: CASSSPQGPGWGYTF. DNA for the CDR3: TGTGCCAGCAGTTCCCCTCAGGGGCCCGGGTGGGGCTACACCTTC.

The genes are TRBV20-1 and TRBJ2-7, with D possibly called TRBD1 or TRBD2 (6 bases each). Germline V gives CDR1 DFQATT, CDR2 SNEGSKA (reference sequence). V was trimmed by 0 bases and J by 3 bases, leaving 15 bases between them. The CDR3 is 15 residues long. The CDR3: CSARDERGGRYEQYF. CDR3 coding DNA: TGCAGTGCTAGAGATGAACGAGGGGGGCGCTACGAGCAGTACTTC.

This clonotype was observed a few times. The rearrangement links TRBV24-1 to TRBJ1-4; no firm D call. The ends were cut back, 6 bases at V and 7 bases at J, with 11 bases in the middle. The CDR3 loop spans 13 amino acids. The germline V gene encodes CDR1 KGHDR and CDR2 SFDVKD. CDR3 loop: CATSRRNGEKLFF. The CDR3 DNA follows: TGTGCCACCAGTCGACGGAATGGTGAAAAACTGTTTTTT.

At least ten counts were recorded for this clonotype. The V and J genes are TRBV7-2 and TRBJ2-1, with 8 bases that match TRBD2. The trim removed 3 bases at V and 0 bases at J, leaving 4 bases unmatched. Germline-derived CDR1 and CDR2 are SGHTA and FQGNSA. The CDR3 contains 16 residues. CDR3 loop: CASSFWSGGSYNEQFF. CDR3 nucleotide sequence: TGTGCCAGCAGCTTCTGGAGCGGGGGCTCCTACAATGAGCAGTTCTTC.

In its sample, this clonotype ranks as medium-sized. The chain links TRBV5-1 to TRBJ2-5; D is uncertain. Trimming took 0 bases from V and 3 from J, leaving 9 bases between them. Per the germline V gene, CDR1 is SGHRS and CDR2 is YFSETQ. The length of the CDR3 is 14 residues. The chain's CDR3 is CASSLGNGEETQYF. The CDR3 bases are TGCGCCAGCAGCTTGGGGAATGGAGAAGAGACCCAGTACTTC.

The genes are TRBV6-2 or TRBV6-3 and TRBJ1-1; D is possibly TRBD1 (6 bases). This CDR3 spans 16 amino acids. CDR1 and CDR2 from the germline V gene are MNHEY and SVGEGT. With 4 bases removed from V and 4 bases from J, the gap between germline ends came to 19 bases. CDR3 sequence: CASSLGAGRGSTEAFF. CDR3 in DNA: TGTGCCAGCAGTTTGGGGGCAGGGAGGGGGAGCACTGAAGCTTTCTTT.

This clonotype has only a few counts. V usage is TRBV5-6 and J usage is TRBJ2-7; D gene ambiguous. Trimming shortened V by 1 base and J by 6 bases, and 11 bases separated the two germline ends. Germline-derived CDR1 and CDR2 are SGHDT and YYEEEE. The CDR3 spans 13 residues. The CDR3 reads CASSLFFGVEQYV. CDR3 nucleotide sequence: TGTGCCAGCAGCTTGTTTTTCGGCGTCGAGCAGTACGTC.

This clonotype was found many times. The chain links TRBV5-1 to TRBJ1-5, with a weak D call TRBD1 (5 bases). Germline V lookup: CDR1 SGHRS, CDR2 YFSETQ. V shed 4 bases and J shed 3 bases, with 14 bases lying between them. The CDR3 length is 15 residues. The CDR3, as DNA: TGCGCCAGCAGCGCGGCGGGACTCAACAATCAGCCCCAGCATTTT. This sequence encodes CASSAAGLNNQPQHF.

This clonotype was observed a handful of times. This chain uses TRBV3-1 with TRBJ1-1, with unresolved D. Germline-derived CDR1 and CDR2 are LGHDT and YNNKEL (reference sequence). The CDR3 is 14 amino acids. V was clipped by 6 bases and J by 0 bases, with 11 bases between them. CDR3 region: CASSAGSVNTEAFF. The CDR3 bases are TGTGCCAGCAGTGCGGGGTCCGTGAACACTGAAGCTTTCTTT.

V gene TRBV4-2 combines with J gene TRBJ1-1, with D uncertain. Between the trimmed V and J ends, which lost 0 bases and 2 bases, there was a span of 10 bases. In germline, CDR1 is LGHNA, CDR2 YNFKEQ. This CDR3 is built from 15 residues. The CDR3 DNA sequence: TGTGCCAGCAGCCAAGAAAGCACCTTAAACACTGAAGCTTTCTTT. Amino acid sequence: CASSQESTLNTEAFF.

This clonotype was observed at least ten times. This chain connects TRBV4-3 to TRBJ2-2; possibly TRBD1 for D (6 bases). This CDR3 spans 17 amino acids. Germline-derived CDR1 and CDR2 are LGHNA and YSLEER. The V gene lost 4 bases and the J gene lost 0 bases, with 15 bases spanning the gap. CDR3 protein: CASSPRRGSSNTGELFF. The CDR3 DNA reads as TGCGCCAGCAGCCCACGTAGGGGGAGTTCGAACACCGGGGAGCTGTTTTTT.

The rearrangement links TRBV7-2 to TRBJ1-1; D gene uncertain. CDR3 length equals 15 residues. Trimming removed 5 bases at V and 1 base at J, with 14 bases between. The germline V gene has CDR1 SGHTA and CDR2 FQGNSA. For the CDR3, the DNA is TGTGCCAGCAGCCATTACCGGGCCTCGAACACTGAAGCTTTCTTT. Protein product: CASSHYRASNTEAFF.

This clonotype was seen many times. This rearrangement joins TRBV7-2 to TRBJ2-5; either TRBD1 or TRBD2 may supply D (5 bases each). Germline lookup yields CDR1 SGHTA and CDR2 FQGNSA. V gave up 6 bases and J gave up 10 bases, with 21 bases separating them. The CDR3 is 14 amino acids. The CDR3 sequence: CASSPEGTPWIQYF. CDR3 nucleotides: TGTGCCAGCAGTCCTGAGGGGACGCCGTGGATCCAGTACTTC.

This clonotype was seen ten or more times. The CDR3 DNA follows: TGTGCCAGCAGCCCCTGGGACGGCGAGCAGTACTTC. Its translation: CASSPWDGEQYF. The chain carries TRBV7-2 and TRBJ2-7; D may correspond to TRBD1 or TRBD2 (5 bases each). Trimming pared 5 bases from V and 6 bases from J, leaving 11 bases between. The CDR3 is made up of 12 amino acids. CDR1 is SGHTA and CDR2 is FQGNSA in the germline V gene. Supplemented by reference TRBV7-2 and TRBJ2-7, the full variable domain reads GAGVSQSPSNKVTEKGKDVELRCDPISGHTALYWYRQSLGQGLEFLIYFQGNSAPDKSGLPSDRFSAERTGGSVSTLTIQRTQQEDSAVYLCASSPWDGEQYFGPGTRLTVT.

This clonotype occurred a few times. The V call is TRBV7-7, the J call TRBJ2-3; D unclear. There are 17 residues in the CDR3. Germline V gene data show CDR1 as SSHAT and CDR2 as FNYEAQ (reference sequence). Trimming shortened V by 1 base and J by 2 bases, and 16 bases separated the two germline ends. CDR3 sequence: CASSLGRNFHTTDTQYF. Written as DNA, the CDR3 is TGTGCCAGCAGCTTAGGTCGAAACTTCCACACCACAGATACGCAGTATTTT. Variable domain in full (rest from reference TRBV7-7 and TRBJ2-3): GAGVSQSPRYKVTKRGQDVTLRCDPISSHATLYWYQQALGQGPEFLTYFNYEAQPDKSGLPSDRFSAERPEGSISTLTIQRTEQRDSAMYRCASSLGRNFHTTDTQYFGPGTRLTVL.

The rearrangement uses TRBV7-9 and TRBJ2-5; 7 bases align to TRBD2. The CDR3 is made up of 16 amino acids. Germline assignment: CDR1 SEHNR and CDR2 FQNEAQ (reference sequence). Trimming took 1 base from V and 1 from J; bases not matched to a gene: 6. The CDR3 region has the DNA TGTGCCAGCAGCTTAGGTGCGGGGGACCCCCAAGAGACCCAGTACTTC. This translates into CASSLGAGDPQETQYF. The full variable domain, its missing parts supplied by reference TRBV7-9 and TRBJ2-5, is DTGVSQNPRHKITKRGQNVTFRCDPISEHNRLYWYRQTLGQGPEFLTYFQNEAQLEKSRLLSDRFSAERPKGSFSTLEIQRTEQGDSAMYLCASSLGAGDPQETQYFGPGTRLLVL.

The rearrangement joins TRBV7-2 to TRBJ1-6; TRBD1 matches 8 bases. The germline gives CDR1 SGHTA, CDR2 FQGNSA. The CDR3 runs 15 residues. V shed 1 base, J shed 7 bases, and the junction held 3 bases outside the gene matches. The CDR3 sequence: CASSLGDRRNSPLHF. Written as DNA, the CDR3 is TGTGCCAGCAGCTTAGGGGACAGGCGCAATTCACCCCTCCACTTT.

This clonotype appeared a few times. The chain recombines TRBV7-2 with TRBJ1-2; D gene ambiguous. The V end was cut by 0 bases, the J end by 4 bases, with 9 bases between. Germline-derived CDR1 and CDR2 are SGHTA and FQGNSA. The CDR3 is 14 residues long. The CDR3 coding sequence is TGTGCCAGCAGCTTAGCCCAGGCAACCTATGGCTACACCTTC. Translating it yields CASSLAQATYGYTF.